This TCR beta chain was identified in a study of T cell responses to AZD1222 COVID-19 vaccine (dated by TCRdb to about 2021). A note on the overall study: Because spike-specific TCR depth and breadth did not differ between the two schedules, AZD1222 recipients who got a second dose at roughly 4 weeks were pooled with those who got a second dose at roughly 12 weeks. Enrollment into the trials was organized by age into subgroups of 18-55, 56-69 and 70-plus years, and those subgroups contained roughly 150, 30 and 60 TCR-sequenced participants, respectively. A total of 233 trial participants underwent TCR sequencing, of whom 207 received two doses of AZD1222 and about 26 received two doses of the MenACWY control vaccine. The research as a whole found: Conclusions about previously exposed vaccinees are limited, since just five or six AZD1222 recipients were seropositive for SARS-CoV-2 at baseline. The 56-69-year group was small, and its depth increase did not reach significance, likely because of low power. Most participants were white British and females outnumbered males, and the authors suggested that clonal diversity may have been underestimated. Because no samples from the day 14 peak response were available, repertoires could be characterized only after the peak T cell response. Spike-specific TCR breadth and depth rose significantly after two AZD1222 doses compared with day 0 and with MenACWY recipients. CD4 TCRs associated with the vaccine covered the entire spike protein, and the dominant responses were in regions 160-218 and 743-854. Reportedly, almost half of the unique spike-specific TCRs recognized epitopes lying outside the regions that are mutated in the B.1.351 and B.1.1.7 variants.

Remarks on this clone: What antigen it recognizes has not been identified. Base qualities are not provided; no much larger clone lies one nucleotide away.

The sample's time point label, decoded: baseline before first vaccination. The vaccinee samples were drawn from two UK trials, COV001 and COV002, one of which was a single-blind randomized controlled phase 2/3 trial testing AZD1222 (ChAdOx1 nCoV-19) in healthy adults. For TCRbeta chain sequencing, PBMC samples from trial participants were taken at day 0 and at day 28 after the second dose. The CDR3 regions of human TCRbeta chains were analyzed by immunosequencing. In the source study's methods: TCRs in the repertoires were matched against a reference library of SARS-CoV-2-specific TCRs that had been generated with the MIRA antigen-specificity platform. Breadth was defined as the fraction of unique TCRs that were SARS-CoV-2-associated. Depth was defined as the fraction of total T cells that were SARS-CoV-2-associated. Each spike-specific TCR was assigned to its reactive spike region and to a CD4 or CD8 class using the MIRA data. Log10-transformed breadth and depth values were compared by one-way ANOVA with Sidak's multiple comparisons tests. TCRdb limited this immuneACCESS table to in-frame rearrangements with V and J called. A share of clones is missing; checked studies link under half to unresolved V genes, and the rest is unexplained. That table gives V, J and clone size, and the DNA gave D and trimming. This sample holds about 120,000 clones; 93% were observed only once. Approximately 3.1% of the sample lies in the top ten.

This clonotype was obtained from an adult in good health. The input for sequencing was peripheral blood, taken on day 0 of AZD1222 vaccination.

CDR3 reads: CASSFNSGTDEKLFF. The nucleotide sequence is given as TGTGCCAGCAGTTTCAACTCCGGGACAGATGAAAAACTGTTTTTT. This chain joins TRBV27 to TRBJ1-4; 7 central bases correspond to TRBD1. The germline V gene encodes CDR1 MNHEY and CDR2 SMNVEV (reference sequence). V has 3 bases trimmed and J has 6 bases trimmed; junction bases matching no gene number 7. The CDR3 numbers 15 residues from cysteine through phenylalanine. Just CDR3 DNA is preserved here, 45 bases in frame from base 1.